A single sample is the source of the 21 T cell receptor beta chains below, sequenced in a study of CD8 T cells in ankylosing spondylitis. TCRdb reprocessed the 5' RACE reads via MiXCR and lists one record per CDR3 protein. The data contain roughly 250,000 distinct CDR3 sequences, 8% to 9.5% of them seen just once; the ten biggest clones take up 6.5% to 7%. The sample consisted of blood, either unsorted or a sorted T cell fraction (not recorded which). The receptors derive from a male donor with ankylosing spondylitis or in good health (not recorded which).

This clonotype was seen only a few times. The chain has TRBV12-3 or TRBV12-4 and TRBJ2-5; D possibly uses TRBD1 or TRBD2 (6 bases each). The CDR3 extends over 14 amino acids. Between the trimmed V and J ends, which lost 2 bases and 5 bases, there was a span of 12 bases. The CDR3 DNA follows: TGTGCCAGCAGTTTATGGGGGGCAGGGGAGACCCAGTACTTC. Translating it yields CASSLWGAGETQYF.

This clonotype was observed many times. This chain uses TRBV18 with TRBJ2-5; D remains unclear. Germline values: CDR1 KGHSH, CDR2 LQKENI. The CDR3 is made up of 13 amino acids. Trimming left V 6 bases short and J 2 bases short, with 10 bases between. CDR3 bases: TGTGCCAGCTCCCTTCGGCTACAAGAGACCCAGTACTTC. The encoded protein is CASSLRLQETQYF.

This clonotype was counted only a few times. The rearrangement links TRBV30 to TRBJ2-5; D gene ambiguous. Trimming pared 0 bases from V and 1 base from J, leaving 6 bases between. The CDR3 spans 13 residues. Germline lookup yields CDR1 GTSNPN and CDR2 SVGIG (reference sequence). The CDR3 is CAWSVTVQETQYF. The CDR3 DNA reads TGTGCCTGGAGTGTAACAGTCCAAGAGACCCAGTACTTC.

This clonotype came up many times. One end of the junction is discordant with germline, which a read error may explain. The chain couples TRBV28 to TRBJ2-1, with D uncertain. Germline CDR1 is MDHEN and CDR2 is SYDVKM. The CDR3 runs to 13 residues. The CDR3 loop is CASSSYSSNEQFF. DNA of the CDR3: TGTGCCAGCAGTTCGTATTCCTCCAATGAGCAGTTCTTC.

Concerning this clonotype itself: Mismatch with germline at one junction end may stem from a read error. The chain combines TRBV3-1 with TRBJ1-1; 8 bases match TRBD1. Germline CDR1 reads LGHDT; CDR2 reads YNNKEL (reference sequence). The CDR3 is made up of 19 amino acids. CDR3 amino acids: CTICRTRQGIVTMNPEAFF. The CDR3 region has the DNA TGTACCATCTGTCGAACCAGACAGGGGATTGTGACCATGAACCCTGAAGCTTTCTTT.

The sample holds many counts of this clonotype. The rearrangement joins TRBV12-3 or TRBV12-4 to TRBJ1-1; maybe TRBD1 (5 bases). V was pared by 7 bases and J by 6 bases, with 15 bases between. The CDR3 contains 13 residues. The CDR3 is CASTQWGLAEAFF. The CDR3 DNA is TGTGCCAGCACCCAATGGGGGTTGGCTGAAGCTTTCTTT.

The chain carries TRBV30 and TRBJ1-1; a weak D match, TRBD1 (5 bases). The CDR3 contains 13 residues. Germline V lookup: CDR1 GTSNPN, CDR2 SVGIG (reference sequence). V was trimmed by 1 base and J by 4 bases, leaving 10 bases between them. DNA for the CDR3: TGTGCCTGGAGTGCTGGGACGGCCACTGAAGCTTTCTTT. This encodes CAWSAGTATEAFF.

This clonotype showed up many times. The chain carries TRBV27 and TRBJ2-5; 9 bases match TRBD1. Germline CDR1 is MNHEY and CDR2 is SMNVEV (reference sequence). The CDR3 spans 14 residues. V shed 5 bases and J 4 bases; nucleotides not matched to a gene: 5. Here the CDR3 DNA reads TGTGCCAGCAGTCAAGGACAGGGGAGAGAGACCCAGTACTTC. Protein product: CASSQGQGRETQYF.

In this sample, this clonotype turned up many times. The chain joins TRBV6-1 to TRBJ2-7, with D possibly being TRBD1 (6 bases). The CDR3 has 15 residues. Germline lookup yields CDR1 MNHNS and CDR2 SASEGT. With 3 bases removed from V and 0 bases from J, the gap between germline ends came to 12 bases. As DNA, the CDR3 is TGTGCCAGCAGTGATACAGGGCTTTCCTCCTACGAGCAGTACTTC. It translates to CASSDTGLSSYEQYF.

This clonotype was found many times. This chain joins TRBV25-1 and TRBJ1-6; TRBD1 agrees at 9 bases. The CDR3 covers 14 residues. Germline values: CDR1 MGHDK, CDR2 SYGVNS. The V segment lost 6 bases and the J segment 10 bases; nucleotides outside the gene matches: 7. This chain's CDR3 is CASRGQGGMSPLHF. CDR3 bases: TGTGCCAGCAGGGGACAGGGTGGTATGTCACCCCTCCACTTT.

This clonotype showed up many times. The chain joins TRBV4-1 to TRBJ2-1, with 16 bases matching TRBD2. Germline-derived CDR1 and CDR2 are MGHRA and YSYEKL. The CDR3 extends over 17 amino acids. The junction had 8 bases not matched to a gene; V was cut back by 4 bases and J by 8 bases. DNA of the CDR3: TGCGCCAGCAGCCGCTTGGGACTAGCGGGAGGGCCATATGAGCAGTTCTTC. Amino acids: CASSRLGLAGGPYEQFF.

Many counts were recorded for this clonotype. The chain uses TRBV12-3 or TRBV12-4 and TRBJ1-3; TRBD1 might be the D (6 bases). V lost 4 bases and J 2 bases, leaving 21 bases between the germline ends. There are 18 residues in the CDR3. The CDR3 is CASSSETSWGAAGNTIYF. CDR3 bases: TGTGCCAGCAGTTCCGAGACCTCGTGGGGGGCCGCTGGAAACACCATATATTTT.

This clonotype was counted ten times or more. CDR3 sequence (DNA): TGCAGTGATATCCGACCTCGCCCCTACGAGCAGTACTTC. Translated: CSDIRPRPYEQYF. This chain uses TRBV20-1 with TRBJ2-7; D remains unclear. This CDR3 contains 13 residues. Deletions cut 7 bases from V and 2 bases from J, with 15 bases between. From germline, CDR1 is DFQATT and CDR2 SNEGSKA (reference sequence).

The chain couples TRBV12-3 or TRBV12-4 to TRBJ2-1; a possible D gene is TRBD2 (6 bases). Deletions cut 5 bases from V and 6 bases from J, with 11 bases between. The CDR3 is 13 residues long. The CDR3 region has the DNA TGTGCCAGCAGTGTGACTAGTGCCAATGAGCAGTTCTTC. Translating it yields CASSVTSANEQFF.

This clonotype has ten or more counts. CDR3: CASSPLTEQGRGEQFF. Written as DNA, the CDR3 is TGTGCCAGCAGCCCACTAACCGAACAGGGCCGTGGGGAGCAGTTCTTC. The chain has TRBV5-5 and TRBJ2-1, with D tentatively TRBD1 (6 bases). This CDR3 is 16 amino acids long. Germline CDR1 and CDR2: SGHKS and YYEKEE (reference sequence). Trimming left V 4 bases short and J 10 bases short, with 24 bases between. Looking up the rest from reference TRBV5-5 and TRBJ2-1 gives the full variable domain: DAGVTQSPTHLIKTRGQQVTLRCSPISGHKSVSWYQQVLGQGPQFIFQYYEKEERGRGNFPDRFSARQFPNYSSELNVNALLLGDSALYLCASSPLTEQGRGEQFFGPGTRLTVL.

V is TRBV10-3 and J is TRBJ1-5, with 8 bases fitting TRBD1. There are 13 residues in the CDR3. The V and J ends lost 7 bases and 4 bases, in that order; junction bases with no gene match: 3. CDR1 is ENHRY and CDR2 is SYGVKD in the germline V gene. CDR3 in DNA: TGTGCCATCAAACAGGGGGAGAATCAGCCCCAGCATTTT. Translated: CAIKQGENQPQHF.

This sequence joins TRBV5-5 and TRBJ1-4, with D unclear. Trimming removed 2 bases from V and 6 bases from J, with 14 bases in between. This CDR3 comprises 15 residues. Germline CDR1 is SGHKS and CDR2 is YYEKEE (reference sequence). This CDR3 reads CASSFDGLLYEKLFF. As DNA, the CDR3 is TGTGCCAGCAGCTTTGATGGGTTGCTTTATGAAAAACTGTTTTTT.

This clonotype was observed at least ten times. The chain joins TRBV6-2 or TRBV6-3 to TRBJ2-2; 7 bases fit TRBD1. Looked up from germline, CDR1 is MNHEY and CDR2 is SVGEGT. The length of the CDR3 is 14 residues. The V and J ends lost 5 bases and 3 bases, in that order; junction bases with no gene match: 3. CDR3 in amino acids: CASSDRAYTGELFF. The CDR3 nucleotides are TGTGCCAGCAGTGACAGGGCGTACACCGGGGAGCTGTTTTTT.

This clonotype was seen at least ten times. The chain joins TRBV29-1 to TRBJ2-7, with 12 bases that match TRBD1. CDR1 SQVTM and CDR2 ANQGSEA come from the germline V gene. The CDR3 has 13 residues. V gave up 7 bases and J gave up 4 bases; unmatched junction bases: 5. DNA for the CDR3: TGCAGCGCTACGGGACAGGGGGCTTACGAGCAGTACTTC. It is translated as CSATGQGAYEQYF.

This clonotype was seen at least ten times. V gene TRBV5-5 combines with J gene TRBJ1-6; D is undetermined. The germline V gene has CDR1 SGHKS and CDR2 YYEKEE (reference sequence). There are 14 residues in the CDR3. V shed 4 bases and J shed 10 bases, with 15 bases lying between them. CDR3 coding DNA: TGTGCCAGCAGCCCGGTGGGAGAAAAGTCACCCCTCCACTTT. Protein: CASSPVGEKSPLHF.

In this sample, this clonotype turned up many times. This chain connects TRBV5-1 to TRBJ2-1; D might be TRBD2 (6 bases). CDR3 size: 15 residues. Per the germline V gene, CDR1 is SGHRS and CDR2 is YFSETQ. V was cut by 0 bases and J by 4 bases, with 11 bases left in between. The CDR3 is CASSLERLEYNEQFF. The CDR3 region has the DNA TGCGCCAGCAGCTTGGAACGACTAGAGTACAATGAGCAGTTCTTC.